Each of the 5 T cell receptor beta chains below was sequenced from the same sample in a study of blood T cell repertoires in COVID-19. Profiled with immunoSEQ multiplex PCR; TCRdb holds only in-frame clones, not every one. The sample shows hundreds of thousands of clones, 70% to 90% of them seen only once. The sequenced material came from PBMCs or T cells enriched from blood (not recorded which). The receptors originated from a woman aged 40-49 years who had recovered from COVID-19.

CDR3 nucleotide sequence: TGTGCCAGCTCACCAAGAGAAGAGACCCAGTACTTC. Amino acids: CASSPREETQYF. This chain links TRBV18 with TRBJ2-5; D remains ambiguous. CDR3 length: 12 amino acids. The ends were cut back, 2 bases at V and 3 bases at J, with 4 bases in the middle. Germline assignment: CDR1 KGHSH and CDR2 LQKENI.

The gene calls are TRBV4-1 and TRBJ2-7; 9 nucleotides agree with TRBD2. V was clipped by 2 bases and J by 3 bases; unmatched bases: 11. The CDR3 covers 17 residues. Looked up from germline, CDR1 is MGHRA and CDR2 is YSYEKL. CDR3 residues: CASSQLRSSGDFYEQYF. The CDR3, as DNA: TGCGCCAGCAGCCAATTACGATCTAGCGGGGATTTCTACGAGCAGTACTTC.

The chain links TRBV29-1 to TRBJ1-1; D unresolved. The CDR3 is made up of 12 amino acids. V dropped 5 bases and J dropped 3 bases, with 10 bases sitting between them. In germline, CDR1 is SQVTM, CDR2 ANQGSEA. Written as DNA, the CDR3 is TGCAGCGTTCAGAACTATTACACTGAAGCTTTCTTT. This gives the protein CSVQNYYTEAFF.

The chain's CDR3 is CASGLTGLQSEQFF. The DNA of the CDR3 is TGTGCCAGCGGATTGACAGGATTACAATCAGAGCAGTTCTTC. The chain uses TRBV28 and TRBJ2-1; TRBD1 is a possible D gene (6 bases). Germline CDR1 MDHEN, CDR2 SYDVKM. CDR3 length: 14 amino acids. Trimming took 8 bases from V and 10 from J, leaving 21 bases between them.

The rearrangement links TRBV6-6 to TRBJ1-2; 8 nucleotides align to TRBD1. Trimming removed 5 bases from V and 5 bases from J; junction bases left unmatched: 13. Germline V gene data show CDR1 as MNHNY and CDR2 as SVGAGI (reference sequence). The CDR3 loop spans 16 amino acids. The CDR3 protein is CASSRTGGSSGYGYTF. In DNA form, the CDR3 reads TGTGCCAGCAGTCGAACAGGGGGAAGTAGTGGGTATGGCTACACCTTC.